Each of the 27 T cell receptor beta chains below was sequenced from the same sample in a study of cytomegalovirus exposure and HLA in healthy donors. The study ran its PCR with 60 Vbeta and 13 Jbeta primers. Sequencing used immunoSEQ multiplex PCR; TCRdb keeps in-frame clones, though not all of them. The sample lists just over 200,000 clones; roughly 70% were seen once. The specimen was PBMCs. Every receptor here comes from a man in his forties in good health and CMV-seropositive.

This clone was counted between two and nine times. The chain uses TRBV5-1 and TRBJ2-7; D unclear. The CDR3 consists of 15 residues. Germline V lookup: CDR1 SGHRS, CDR2 YFSETQ. V was shortened by 5 bases and J by 1 base, with 16 bases between the two germline ends. The CDR3 loop reads CASRPKEYRSYEQYF. As DNA, the CDR3 is TGCGCCAGCAGACCAAAAGAGTACCGATCCTACGAGCAGTACTTC.

The gene calls are TRBV13 and TRBJ1-2, with D tentatively TRBD1 (6 bases). Germline values: CDR1 PRHDT, CDR2 FYEKMQ (reference sequence). The CDR3 is 13 residues long. V was trimmed by 0 bases and J by 7 bases, leaving 9 bases between them. For the CDR3, the DNA is TGTGCCAGCAGCTTAGGACAGGGCGCTGGCTACACCTTC. Its protein is CASSLGQGAGYTF.

The gene calls are TRBV15 and TRBJ1-5; D gene uncertain. Germline V gene data show CDR1 as LNHNV and CDR2 as YYDKDF (reference sequence). V was trimmed by 9 bases and J by 0 bases, leaving 12 bases between them. This CDR3 region has 14 residues. CDR3 sequence: CATEFQYSNQPQHF. CDR3 DNA sequence: TGTGCCACGGAGTTCCAGTATAGCAATCAGCCCCAGCATTTT.

The chain uses TRBV4-1 and TRBJ1-1, with 8 bases fitting TRBD1. Looked up from germline, CDR1 is MGHRA and CDR2 is YSYEKL. After removal of 2 bases from V and 5 bases from J, the junction contained 7 bases not matched to a gene. This CDR3 has 15 residues. CDR3 bases: TGCGCCAGCAGCCAATCCACGACAGGGGTAACTGAAGCTTTCTTT. The encoded protein is CASSQSTTGVTEAFF.

The J gene is TRBJ2-1, the V gene TRBV4-1, with a possible D match to TRBD2 (6 bases). Germline V gives CDR1 MGHRA, CDR2 YSYEKL. The CDR3 totals 16 residues. Trimming took 4 bases from V and 1 from J, leaving 14 bases between them. The CDR3 is CASSLDPGGSYNEQFF. CDR3 coding DNA: TGCGCCAGCAGCCTCGACCCCGGGGGTTCCTACAATGAGCAGTTCTTC.

The chain couples TRBV6-5 to TRBJ2-5, with a weak D call TRBD1 (5 bases). The CDR3 is made up of 13 amino acids. V lost 0 bases to trimming and J lost 4 bases, with 6 bases between them. Germline V gene sequence: CDR1 MNHEY, CDR2 SVGAGI. CDR3 residues: CASSYSTGETQYF. CDR3 coding DNA: TGTGCCAGCAGTTACTCTACAGGAGAGACCCAGTACTTC.

This clone has more than one count but fewer than ten. The J gene is TRBJ1-2, the V gene TRBV5-4; the D is unclear. The CDR3 contains 14 residues. Trimming took 0 bases from V and 3 from J, leaving 9 bases between them. Germline-derived CDR1 and CDR2 are SGHNT and YYREEE (reference sequence). The CDR3 bases are TGTGCCAGCAGCTTGGGTCTGAGGGACTATGGCTACACCTTC. Translated: CASSLGLRDYGYTF.

The chain joins TRBV11-2 to TRBJ2-2, with D possibly matching TRBD1 (6 bases). CDR3 length: 15 amino acids. V was clipped by 3 bases and J by 0 bases, with 8 bases between them. In germline, CDR1 is SGHAT, CDR2 FQNNGV. CDR3 sequence reads: CASSFTGTNTGELFF. The DNA of the CDR3 is TGTGCCAGCAGCTTCACAGGGACGAACACCGGGGAGCTGTTTTTT.

The J gene is TRBJ1-1, the V gene TRBV7-2; D perhaps matches TRBD1 (6 bases). This CDR3 comprises 15 residues. Germline V lookup: CDR1 SGHTA, CDR2 FQGNSA. V was pared by 5 bases and J by 1 base, with 14 bases between. CDR3 amino acids: CASSQAGGANTEAFF. The CDR3 DNA is TGTGCCAGCAGCCAGGCGGGGGGGGCGAACACTGAAGCTTTCTTT.

V usage is TRBV28 and J usage is TRBJ2-5; 14 nucleotides align to TRBD2. Germline CDR1 and CDR2: MDHEN and SYDVKM. The CDR3 is made up of 16 amino acids. The trim removed 4 bases at V and 4 bases at J, leaving 5 bases unmatched. This CDR3 reads CASSSRLAGGSETQYF. The CDR3 DNA reads as TGTGCCAGCAGTTCCCGACTAGCGGGGGGGTCAGAGACCCAGTACTTC.

The chain links TRBV4-3 to TRBJ2-1; tentatively, D is TRBD1 (5 bases). The V gene's germline CDR1 is LGHNA and CDR2 YSLEER. The CDR3 is 17 amino acids. The ends were cut back, 0 bases at V and 0 bases at J, with 12 bases in the middle. The CDR3 DNA reads as TGCGCCAGCAGCCAAGATTTGACAGTCAGCTCCTACAATGAGCAGTTCTTC. As protein: CASSQDLTVSSYNEQFF.

J is TRBJ2-2 and V is TRBV4-3; possible D gene TRBD1, 5 bases. Germline V gives CDR1 LGHNA, CDR2 YSLEER. V was shortened by 8 bases and J by 0 bases, with 10 bases between the two germline ends. The CDR3 is 14 amino acids. The CDR3 DNA reads TGCGCCAGCGGGGCAGGATCGAACACCGGGGAGCTGTTTTTT. This gives the protein CASGAGSNTGELFF.

This clone occurred a few times. The chain couples TRBV4-2 to TRBJ2-2, with D tentatively TRBD1 (5 bases). The V end lost 4 bases, the J end lost 4 bases, and 10 bases lay between the germline ends. This CDR3 is built from 14 residues. CDR1 LGHNA and CDR2 YNFKEQ come from the germline V gene. CDR3 nucleotide sequence: TGTGCCAGCAGCCGGCTCACAGGCACCGGGGAGCTGTTTTTT. This codes for CASSRLTGTGELFF.

The CDR3 loop is CASSLMGANNQPQHF. In nucleotides, the CDR3 is TGTGCCAGCAGCTTAATGGGGGCGAATAATCAGCCCCAGCATTTT. The chain employs TRBV11-2 and TRBJ1-5; perhaps TRBD1 as D (6 bases). This CDR3 spans 15 amino acids. The germline V and J ends were trimmed by 2 bases and 4 bases, with 12 bases remaining between them. Germline-derived CDR1 and CDR2 are SGHAT and FQNNGV.

This clone showed up just a few times. The gene calls are TRBV2 and TRBJ2-3; the match to TRBD2 covers 9 bases. Unmatched junction bases numbered 7, after V lost 8 bases and J lost 4 bases. The germline gives CDR1 SNHLY, CDR2 FYNNEI. This CDR3 has 14 residues. The CDR3 sequence is CASEGWTSADTQYF. For the CDR3, the DNA is TGTGCCAGCGAAGGATGGACTAGCGCAGATACGCAGTATTTT.

Concerning this clone itself: An end of the junction differs from the germline gene, which may be a read error. The rearrangement joins TRBV9 to TRBJ2-2; 7 nucleotides agree with TRBD1. The CDR3 is made up of 17 amino acids. Germline V gene lookup returns CDR1 SGDLS and CDR2 YYNGEE. DNA of the CDR3: TGTGCCAGCAGCGTACACCCGGGACAGAGTAGAACCGGGGAGCTGCTTTTT. Amino acids: CASSVHPGQSRTGELLF.

The chain recombines TRBV7-8 with TRBJ1-4; no reliable D call. V gave up 0 bases and J gave up 3 bases, with 8 bases separating them. From germline, CDR1 is SGHVS and CDR2 FQNEAQ. CDR3 length: 15 residues. The CDR3 sequence: CASSLARFPNEKLFF. The CDR3 DNA is TGTGCCAGCAGCTTAGCGAGGTTTCCTAATGAAAAACTGTTTTTT. Full variable domain (missing parts from reference TRBV7-8 and TRBJ1-4): GAGVSQSPRYKVAKRGQDVALRCDPISGHVSLFWYQQALGQGPEFLTYFQNEAQLDKSGLPSDRFFAERPEGSVSTLKIQRTQQEDSAVYLCASSLARFPNEKLFFGSGTQLSVL.

V and J are TRBV5-8 and TRBJ1-5; D is unclear. Trimming cost V 3 bases and J 4 bases, with 11 bases left between them. The CDR3 covers 14 residues. From germline, CDR1 is SGHTS and CDR2 YDEGEE. CDR3 residues: CASSSRGRNQPQHF. The CDR3 bases are TGTGCCAGCAGCTCGCGAGGCAGAAATCAGCCCCAGCATTTT.

The chain employs TRBV19 and TRBJ1-3; 9 bases align to TRBD1. The CDR3 spans 16 residues. The V segment lost 2 bases and the J segment 2 bases; nucleotides outside the gene matches: 4. Per germline, CDR1 LNHDA and CDR2 SQIVND (reference sequence). The CDR3 reads CASSIPGQGAGNTIYF. The CDR3 region has the DNA TGTGCCAGTAGTATACCGGGACAGGGTGCTGGAAACACCATATATTTT.

The chain couples TRBV6-5 to TRBJ2-7, with D possibly matching TRBD2 (7 bases). This CDR3 has 13 residues. V lost 0 bases and J lost 7, with 10 bases in between. Germline CDR1 reads MNHEY; CDR2 reads SVGAGI. CDR3 in DNA: TGTGCCAGCAGTTACTCGCGGGGGCGGGAGCAGTACTTC. Its translation is CASSYSRGREQYF.

The rearrangement links TRBV5-1 to TRBJ2-7, with 7 bases lining up with TRBD1. The junction had 8 bases not matched to a gene; V was cut back by 2 bases and J by 6 bases. Germline assignment: CDR1 SGHRS and CDR2 YFSETQ. This CDR3 has 14 residues. The DNA for the CDR3 is TGCGCCAGCAGCTTCGGACAGGTACCAGGCGAGCAGTACTTC. This gives the protein CASSFGQVPGEQYF.

The V and J genes are TRBV5-1 and TRBJ1-2; 10 bases map to TRBD1. The germline V gene encodes CDR1 SGHRS and CDR2 YFSETQ. V shed 4 bases, J shed 3 bases, and the junction held 12 bases outside the gene matches. The CDR3 spans 17 residues. The CDR3 reads CASSLRTGGNADYGYTF. The CDR3, as DNA: TGCGCCAGCAGCCTACGGACAGGGGGTAACGCGGACTATGGCTACACCTTC. The full variable domain, completed using reference TRBV5-1 and TRBJ1-2, is KAGVTQTPRYLIKTRGQQVTLSCSPISGHRSVSWYQQTPGQGLQFLFEYFSETQRNKGNFPGRFSGRQFSNSRSEMNVSTLELGDSALYLCASSLRTGGNADYGYTFGSGTRLTVV.

This sequence joins TRBV5-4 and TRBJ2-7; the D gene is possibly TRBD2 (5 bases). The germline V gene has CDR1 SGHNT and CDR2 YYREEE (reference sequence). Trimming removed 2 bases at V and 3 bases at J, with 6 bases between. This CDR3 has 12 amino acids. CDR3 in amino acids: CASSFDYYEQYF. In nucleotides, the CDR3 is TGTGCCAGCAGCTTCGACTACTACGAGCAGTACTTC.

This clone was observed a handful of times. The rearrangement joins TRBV4-2 to TRBJ2-2, with 8 bases fitting TRBD2. J lost 6 bases, V lost 5 bases, and 11 bases had no gene match. CDR1 and CDR2 from the germline V gene are LGHNA and YNFKEQ. The CDR3 has 16 amino acids. The CDR3 spells CASSGGRGEVAGELFF. The CDR3, as DNA: TGTGCCAGCAGCGGGGGGCGGGGGGAAGTCGCCGGGGAGCTGTTTTTT.

The chain carries TRBV28 and TRBJ1-5; tentative D call: TRBD1 (5 bases). CDR3 length equals 12 residues. Trimming removed 11 bases from V and 2 bases from J, with 10 bases in between. Germline-derived CDR1 and CDR2 are MDHEN and SYDVKM. Here the CDR3 reads CASTGGNQPQHF. In nucleotides, the CDR3 is TGTGCCTCTACAGGAGGCAATCAGCCCCAGCATTTT.

The chain is built from TRBV5-1 and TRBJ1-1, with TRBD1 identical over 8 bases. Germline V gene sequence: CDR1 SGHRS, CDR2 YFSETQ. V dropped 3 bases and J dropped 1; count of bases not matched to a gene: 5. The CDR3 covers 15 residues. The CDR3 sequence is CASSWRTGPNTEAFF. The CDR3 DNA is TGCGCCAGCAGCTGGAGGACAGGGCCGAACACTGAAGCTTTCTTT.

J is TRBJ2-7 and V is TRBV2, with 11 bases that match TRBD1. Trimming at V came to 2 bases and at J to 5 bases, leaving 2 bases not matched to a gene. The CDR3 is 14 amino acids. Germline lookup yields CDR1 SNHLY and CDR2 FYNNEI. As DNA, the CDR3 is TGTGCCAGCAGTGAAAGGGGACAGGGGGACGAGCAGTACTTC. Translation gives CASSERGQGDEQYF.